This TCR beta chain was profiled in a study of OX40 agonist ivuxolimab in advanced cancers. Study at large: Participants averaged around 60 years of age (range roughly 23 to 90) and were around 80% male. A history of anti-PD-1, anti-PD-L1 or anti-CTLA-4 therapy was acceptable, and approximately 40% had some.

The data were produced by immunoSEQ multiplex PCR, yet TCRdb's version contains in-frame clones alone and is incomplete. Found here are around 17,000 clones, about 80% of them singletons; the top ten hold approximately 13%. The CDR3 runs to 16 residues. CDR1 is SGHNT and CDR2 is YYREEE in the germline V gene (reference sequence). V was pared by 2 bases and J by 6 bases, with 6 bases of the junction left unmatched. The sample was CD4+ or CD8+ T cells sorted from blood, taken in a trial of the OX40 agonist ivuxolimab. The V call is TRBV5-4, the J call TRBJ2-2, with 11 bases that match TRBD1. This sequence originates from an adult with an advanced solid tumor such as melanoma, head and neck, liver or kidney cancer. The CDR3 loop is CASSLRDRGFSGELFF. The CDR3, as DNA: TGTGCCAGCAGCTTACGGGACAGGGGGTTTTCCGGGGAGCTGTTTTTT.